The clone carrying this T cell receptor (beta chain) was detected only once. Antigen: not known. TCRdb keeps only in-frame clones here, not all; method: immunoSEQ multiplex PCR. The sample contains 1.5 million to 1.9 million clones, 98% of which appear only once. This sample is part of a study of shared clonotypes between healthy human individuals. Trimming took off 4 bases at V and 3 bases at J, with 13 bases between the two ends. CDR1 is SGHRS, CDR2 YFSETQ, per germline. This CDR3 contains 14 residues. Within Nashville, Tennessee resided all donors, each a Caucasian adult. The investigators split CD4+ cells into a CD45RA+ naive subset and a CD45RA-negative memory subset. The study's findings and limits: A limitation of the genetic and exposure-history diversity represented arose from few donors.

The chain is built from TRBV5-1 and TRBJ2-5; D tentatively fits TRBD1 or TRBD2 (6 bases each). The specimen sequenced was naive CD4+ T cells sorted from blood. Subset defined: CD45RA+ positively selected. This receptor was obtained from a young man in good health. CDR3 sequence (DNA): TGCGCCAGCAGCCCTACCGGGGGCGAAGAGACCCAGTACTTC. Its protein is CASSPTGGEETQYF.